One and the same sample provided the 14 T cell receptor beta chains below, sequenced in a study of cytomegalovirus exposure and HLA in healthy donors. The PCR ran on 60 Vbeta and 13 Jbeta primers. Libraries were prepared by immunoSEQ multiplex PCR; TCRdb keeps only in-frame clonotypes and omits some of them. The sample has 100,000 or so clones, 62% seen once. Specimen: PBMCs. These receptors all stem from a woman in her 30s in good health and CMV-seropositive.

The V gene is TRBV6-6, the J gene TRBJ1-1; D uncertain. The CDR3 sequence is 13 residues long. Germline-derived CDR1 and CDR2 are MNHNY and SVGAGI (reference sequence). Trimming shortened V by 6 bases and J by 0 bases, and 8 bases separated the two germline ends. The CDR3 DNA sequence: TGTGCCAGCAGAGGAGGAATGAACACTGAAGCTTTCTTT. The encoded protein is CASRGGMNTEAFF.

This clone has just a few counts. The chain recombines TRBV6-4 with TRBJ2-5, with 11 bases identical to TRBD2. The J call may be faulty, since TRBJ2-7 better matches the DNA end. Germline V gives CDR1 MRHNA, CDR2 SNTAGT. This CDR3 region has 15 residues. CDR3 sequence: CASSDTASGGTEQYF. The CDR3 nucleotides read TGTGCCAGCAGTGACACGGCTAGCGGGGGGACCGAGCAGTACTTC.

This clone is a singleton in its sample. The J gene is TRBJ1-2, the V gene TRBV7-6, with D hard to call. The CDR3 is 14 residues long. V lost 5 bases, J lost 3 bases, and 13 bases lay in between. Germline loops: CDR1 SGHVS, CDR2 FNYEAQ. CDR3 sequence reads: CASSPSLGDYGYTF. The CDR3 region has the DNA TGTGCCAGCAGCCCTAGCCTGGGAGACTATGGCTACACCTTC.

The chain uses TRBV7-9 and TRBJ1-6, with 9 positions matching TRBD1. This CDR3 region has 14 residues. With V trimmed by 6 bases and J by 7 bases, 4 bases remained unmatched. Germline lookup yields CDR1 SEHNR and CDR2 FQNEAQ (reference sequence). CDR3 protein: CASRSGTGNSPLHF. CDR3 coding DNA: TGTGCCAGCAGGTCCGGGACAGGGAATTCACCCCTCCACTTT. The variable domain in full, completed from reference TRBV7-9 and TRBJ1-6, reads DTGVSQNPRHKITKRGQNVTFRCDPISEHNRLYWYRQTLGQGPEFLTYFQNEAQLEKSRLLSDRFSAERPKGSFSTLEIQRTEQGDSAMYLCASRSGTGNSPLHFGNGTRLTVT.

In this sample, this clone turned up a few times. The rearrangement joins TRBV2 to TRBJ2-1; 8 nucleotides align to TRBD1. Germline assignment: CDR1 SNHLY and CDR2 FYNNEI. The CDR3 has 12 residues. Losses at the gene ends were 4 bases for V and 8 bases for J; bases not matched to a gene: 1. The chain's CDR3 is CASSGDRYEQFF. The CDR3 DNA follows: TGTGCCAGCAGTGGGGACAGGTATGAGCAGTTCTTC. The variable domain in full, completed from reference TRBV2 and TRBJ2-1, reads EPEVTQTPSHQVTQMGQEVILRCVPISNHLYFYWYRQILGQKVEFLVSFYNNEISEKSEIFDDQFSVERPDGSNFTLKIRSTKLEDSAMYFCASSGDRYEQFFGPGTRLTVL.

This clone has only a few counts. V and J are TRBV5-5 and TRBJ2-5; no definite D call. CDR1 SGHKS and CDR2 YYEKEE come from the germline V gene (reference sequence). Between the trimmed V and J ends, which lost 2 bases and 2 bases, there was a span of 7 bases. This CDR3 spans 13 amino acids. CDR3 amino acids: CASSFGSQETQYF. The DNA of the CDR3 is TGTGCCAGCAGCTTTGGCAGTCAAGAGACCCAGTACTTC.

A few counts support this clone. The chain uses TRBV6-5 and TRBJ1-5; D might be TRBD1 (5 bases). The CDR3 runs 15 residues. In germline, CDR1 is MNHEY, CDR2 SVGAGI. V was cut by 5 bases and J by 5 bases, with 16 bases left in between. The CDR3 DNA reads as TGTGCCAGCAGTATGGGGGGTGAGGCCTATCAGCCCCAGCATTTT. Encoded protein: CASSMGGEAYQPQHF.

CDR3 nucleotides: TGTGCCAGCAGCTACCAGGGGAGCTACGAGCAGTACTTC. Amino acid sequence: CASSYQGSYEQYF. V and J are TRBV27 and TRBJ2-7; weak D call: TRBD1 (6 bases). V gave up 6 bases and J gave up 3 bases, with 12 bases separating them. The CDR3 runs 13 residues. Germline V CDR1 and CDR2: MNHEY, SMNVEV (reference sequence).

The genes are TRBV5-4 and TRBJ2-5; TRBD1 aligns across 7 bases. The CDR3 sequence is 14 residues long. The ends lost 4 bases at V and 4 bases at J; junction bases unmatched: 7. CDR1 and CDR2 from the germline V gene are SGHNT and YYREEE (reference sequence). Written as DNA, the CDR3 is TGTGCCAGCAGCGAAGGCAGGGGGTCAGAGACCCAGTACTTC. It codes for CASSEGRGSETQYF. Full variable domain (remainder filled in from reference TRBV5-4 and TRBJ2-5): ETGVTQSPTHLIKTRGQQVTLRCSSQSGHNTVSWYQQALGQGPQFIFQYYREEENGRGNFPPRFSGLQFPNYSSELNVNALELDDSALYLCASSEGRGSETQYFGPGTRLLVL.

Details on this clone: One end of the junction is discordant with germline, which a read error may explain. The CDR3 sequence: CASRLGQDENTEAFF. CDR3 DNA: TGTGCCAGCAGGTTAGGACAGGACGAGAACACTGAAGCTTTCTTT. V gene TRBV11-2 combines with J gene TRBJ1-1, with TRBD1 matching 7 bases. The CDR3 consists of 15 residues. Germline assignment: CDR1 SGHAT and CDR2 FQNNGV.

This clone was seen only a few times. The V gene is TRBV7-3, the J gene TRBJ2-7; no definite D call. The CDR3 has 14 amino acids. From germline, CDR1 is SGHTA and CDR2 FQGTGA. Trimming took 1 base from V and 2 from J, leaving 9 bases between them. Written as DNA, the CDR3 is TGTGCCAGCAGCTTAAATGGGCCCCCCTACGAGCAGTACTTC. This translates into CASSLNGPPYEQYF.

The J gene is TRBJ1-1, the V gene TRBV28; the match to TRBD1 covers 9 bases. From germline, CDR1 is MDHEN and CDR2 SYDVKM. This CDR3 contains 16 residues. Trimming cost V 4 bases and J 4 bases; bases outside gene matches: 10. The CDR3 DNA sequence: TGTGCCAGCAGTTACCCCCAAGGACAGGGGAGCACTGAAGCTTTCTTT. As protein: CASSYPQGQGSTEAFF.

V usage is TRBV7-9 and J usage is TRBJ2-3, with D tentatively TRBD2 (6 bases). Germline loops: CDR1 SEHNR, CDR2 FQNEAQ (reference sequence). Deletions cut 8 bases from V and 0 bases from J, with 12 bases between. CDR3 length: 14 amino acids. CDR3 nucleotides: TGTGCCAGCGGGCGCCGGGGGAGCACAGATACGCAGTATTTT. Its protein is CASGRRGSTDTQYF.

This chain connects TRBV7-9 to TRBJ2-7; 10 nucleotides align to TRBD2. The CDR3 is made up of 15 amino acids. The germline V gene encodes CDR1 SEHNR and CDR2 FQNEAQ (reference sequence). The junction had 5 bases not matched to a gene; V was cut back by 5 bases and J by 1 base. The CDR3 bases are TGTGCCAGCAGCCGCGGGACTAGCGCATCCTACGAGCAGTACTTC. It encodes CASSRGTSASYEQYF.